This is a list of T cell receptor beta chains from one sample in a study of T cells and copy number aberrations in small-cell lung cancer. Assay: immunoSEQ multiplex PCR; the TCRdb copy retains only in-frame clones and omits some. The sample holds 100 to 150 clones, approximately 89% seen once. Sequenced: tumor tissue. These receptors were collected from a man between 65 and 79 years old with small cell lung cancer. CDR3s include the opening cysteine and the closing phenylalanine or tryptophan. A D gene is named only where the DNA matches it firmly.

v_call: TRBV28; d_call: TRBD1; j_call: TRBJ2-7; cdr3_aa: CASSFQGQGKQYF
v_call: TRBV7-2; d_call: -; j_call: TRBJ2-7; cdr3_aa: CASSPQGRHEQYF
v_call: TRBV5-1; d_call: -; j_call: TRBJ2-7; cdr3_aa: CASSFPDYEQYF
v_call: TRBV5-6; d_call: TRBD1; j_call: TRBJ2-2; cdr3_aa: CASSWQDRPNTGELFF
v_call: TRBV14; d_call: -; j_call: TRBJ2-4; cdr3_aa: CASSQEIGAKNIQYF
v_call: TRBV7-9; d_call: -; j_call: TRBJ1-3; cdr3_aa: CASSAASGNTIYF
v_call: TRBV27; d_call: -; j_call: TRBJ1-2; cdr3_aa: CAAKPEAGDRWYGYTF
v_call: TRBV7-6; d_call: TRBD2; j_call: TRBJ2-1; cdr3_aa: CASSLTGTSGMRGLNEQFF
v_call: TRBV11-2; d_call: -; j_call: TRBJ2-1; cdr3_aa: CASTLVGGSYNEQFF
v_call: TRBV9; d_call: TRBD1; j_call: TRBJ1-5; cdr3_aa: CASSPQGQPNQPQHF
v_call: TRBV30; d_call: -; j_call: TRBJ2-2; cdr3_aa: CAWGGPRRAGELFF
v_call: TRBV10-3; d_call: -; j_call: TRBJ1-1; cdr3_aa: CAISGPGRLGYTEAFF
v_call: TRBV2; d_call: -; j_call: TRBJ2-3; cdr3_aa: CASSSGTDTQYF
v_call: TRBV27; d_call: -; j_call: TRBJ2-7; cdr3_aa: CASTAGTDAYEQYF
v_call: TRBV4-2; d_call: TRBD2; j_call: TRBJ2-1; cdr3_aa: CASSQDSGYNEQFF
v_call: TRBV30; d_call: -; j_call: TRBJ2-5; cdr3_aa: CACHRDQETQYF
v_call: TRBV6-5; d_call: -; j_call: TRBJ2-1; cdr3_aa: CASSLGRYNEQFF
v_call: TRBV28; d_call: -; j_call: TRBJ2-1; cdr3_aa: CASRPPSIYEQFF
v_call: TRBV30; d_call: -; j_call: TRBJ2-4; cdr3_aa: CAWSVPGAKNIQYF
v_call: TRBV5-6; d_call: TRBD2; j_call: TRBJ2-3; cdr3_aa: CASSVTGGWGDTQYF
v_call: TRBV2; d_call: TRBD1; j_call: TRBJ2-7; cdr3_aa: CASVTGTGGYEQYF
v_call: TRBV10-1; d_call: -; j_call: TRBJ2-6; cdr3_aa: CASSIRFAQSRANVLTF
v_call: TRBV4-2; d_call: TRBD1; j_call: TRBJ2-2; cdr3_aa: CASSQPDRTGELFF
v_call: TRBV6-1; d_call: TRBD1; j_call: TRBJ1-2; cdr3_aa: CASSLGGQGSPGYTF
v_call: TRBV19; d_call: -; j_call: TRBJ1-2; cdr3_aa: CASSIDHGDGYTF
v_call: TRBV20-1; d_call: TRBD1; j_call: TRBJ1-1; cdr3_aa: CRTGGIVEAFF
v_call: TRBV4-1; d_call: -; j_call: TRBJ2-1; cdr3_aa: CASSPVWGGANNEQFF
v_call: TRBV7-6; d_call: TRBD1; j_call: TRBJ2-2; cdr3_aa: CASSPVGGETGELFF